The 14 T cell receptor beta chains below come from one sample, sequenced in a study of T cell responses to AZD1222 COVID-19 vaccine (dated by TCRdb to the early 2020s). Libraries were made using the immunoSEQ multiplex PCR assay. In TCRdb, the immuneACCESS table is reduced to in-frame sequences with V and J assigned. These tables do not hold every clone; where another copy was compared, an unresolved V gene accounts for under half, and the others remain unexplained. The sample yields 100,000 or so clones; 70% to 90% were counted once. The ten top clones hold about 9.7% of the sample. The sample's time point label, decoded: baseline before first vaccination. The sequenced sample was peripheral blood, obtained on day 0 of AZD1222 vaccination. Receptors originate from an adult in good health.

The chain has TRBV29-1 and TRBJ2-1, with TRBD2 matching over 13 bases. Germline CDR1 reads SQVTM; CDR2 reads ANQGSEA. V shed 1 base and J 7 bases; nucleotides not matched to a gene: 4. The CDR3 loop spans 15 amino acids. The CDR3 bases are TGCAGCGTTGAAGCCGGGACTAGCGGGATTAATGAGCAGTTCTTC. The encoded protein is CSVEAGTSGINEQFF.

This clone occurred once. The rearrangement uses TRBV10-3 and TRBJ1-2; D gene uncertain. Germline lookup yields CDR1 ENHRY and CDR2 SYGVKD. The CDR3 loop spans 13 amino acids. V was clipped by 11 bases and J by 2 bases, with 15 bases between them. CDR3: CAADRTGNYGYTF. In nucleotides, the CDR3 is TGTGCCGCGGACCGGACGGGCAACTATGGCTACACCTTC.

The gene calls are TRBV14 and TRBJ2-7, with TRBD1 as a possible D gene (6 bases). The CDR3 loop spans 15 amino acids. Germline V lookup: CDR1 SGHDN, CDR2 FVKESK. V lost 0 bases to trimming and J lost 6 bases, with 15 bases between them. The CDR3 DNA sequence: TGTGCCAGCAGCCAAGAATCACAGGGAGCAAGCGAGCAGTACTTC. Its translation is CASSQESQGASEQYF.

The chain uses TRBV6-5 and TRBJ2-3; maybe TRBD2 (5 bases). The CDR3 runs to 13 residues. Germline CDR1 and CDR2: MNHEY and SVGAGI. V was pared by 2 bases and J by 6 bases, with 9 bases between. CDR3: CASSYAPGDTQYF. The CDR3 bases are TGTGCCAGCAGTTACGCCCCGGGGGATACGCAGTATTTT.

The rearrangement links TRBV24-1 to TRBJ1-1; D is unclear. The CDR3 loop spans 13 amino acids. Looked up from germline, CDR1 is KGHDR and CDR2 is SFDVKD. V dropped 5 bases and J dropped 3 bases, with 9 bases sitting between them. Here the CDR3 DNA reads TGTGCCACCAGTGGAAAGGGAGACACTGAAGCTTTCTTT. Protein: CATSGKGDTEAFF.

The chain employs TRBV21-1 and TRBJ2-2; TRBD2, the table's D call, was not compared with the DNA. TRBV21-1 is a listed pseudogene. This CDR3 region has 16 residues. CDR3 DNA: TGTGCCAGCAGCAATCATGCCCCACTCAACACCGGGGAGCTGTTTTTT. Amino acids: CASSNHAPLNTGELFF.

This chain uses TRBV7-2 with TRBJ2-1, with 7 nucleotides matching TRBD2. CDR1 SGHTA and CDR2 FQGNSA come from the germline V gene. V lost 5 bases and J lost 4; bases outside the gene matches: 11. This CDR3 is built from 16 residues. The CDR3 sequence is CASSRSGGGDYNEQFF. In DNA, the CDR3 is TGTGCCAGCAGCCGTAGTGGCGGGGGTGATTACAATGAGCAGTTCTTC.

The chain recombines TRBV11-2 with TRBJ2-7; D ambiguous. The germline V gene has CDR1 SGHAT and CDR2 FQNNGV. There are 13 residues in the CDR3. V was cut by 3 bases and J by 6 bases, with 12 bases left in between. CDR3 residues: CASSFRFGSEQYF. The CDR3 coding sequence is TGTGCCAGCAGCTTTAGGTTTGGCTCCGAGCAGTACTTC.

CDR3 amino acids: CASSLTSYEQFF. The CDR3 DNA is TGTGCCAGCAGTTTGACTAGCTATGAGCAGTTCTTC. The V call is TRBV28, the J call TRBJ2-1, with 7 bases that match TRBD2. With V trimmed by 3 bases and J by 8 bases, 1 base remained unmatched. The CDR3 is 12 amino acids. CDR1 and CDR2 (germline): MDHEN, SYDVKM.

The chain uses TRBV7-2 and TRBJ2-5; TRBD2 might be the D (6 bases). The CDR3 sequence is 14 residues long. Trimming took off 2 bases at V and 14 bases at J, with 21 bases between the two ends. Germline V lookup: CDR1 SGHTA, CDR2 FQGNSA. The CDR3 reads CASSLWGDTKRDYF. The CDR3 DNA sequence: TGTGCCAGCAGCTTATGGGGGGATACCAAGAGGGACTACTTC.

This clone occurred once. This sequence joins TRBV27 and TRBJ2-7; perhaps TRBD2 as D (6 bases). Germline CDR1 reads MNHEY; CDR2 reads SMNVEV (reference sequence). CDR3 length: 15 amino acids. With 8 bases removed from V and 3 bases from J, the gap between germline ends came to 20 bases. CDR3 sequence reads: CASSPGGGSYYEQYF. Here the CDR3 DNA reads TGTGCCAGCTCACCCGGGGGTGGGTCGTACTACGAGCAGTACTTC.

V usage is TRBV2 and J usage is TRBJ2-5; possible D gene TRBD1, 6 bases. Germline V gene sequence: CDR1 SNHLY, CDR2 FYNNEI. V lost 6 bases to trimming and J lost 3 bases, with 17 bases between them. CDR3 length: 15 residues. The CDR3 coding sequence is TGTGCCAGCAGGGATACACAGGGTAGAAAAGAGACCCAGTACTTC. It codes for CASRDTQGRKETQYF.

This sequence joins TRBV5-1 and TRBJ2-3, with 13 bases that match TRBD2. V dropped 4 bases and J dropped 2; count of bases not matched to a gene: 4. CDR1 is SGHRS, CDR2 YFSETQ, per germline. The CDR3 length is 16 residues. This CDR3 is CASSRLAGGITDTQYF. The CDR3 nucleotides read TGCGCCAGCAGCCGACTAGCGGGAGGAATCACAGATACGCAGTATTTT.

The chain carries TRBV19 and TRBJ2-1; 7 bases are a match to TRBD2. Germline loops: CDR1 LNHDA, CDR2 SQIVND (reference sequence). The length of the CDR3 is 14 residues. Unmatched junction bases numbered 8, after V lost 7 bases and J lost 5 bases. CDR3 residues: CASTLPGGNNEQFF. CDR3 coding DNA: TGTGCCAGTACCCTCCCGGGGGGTAACAATGAGCAGTTCTTC.